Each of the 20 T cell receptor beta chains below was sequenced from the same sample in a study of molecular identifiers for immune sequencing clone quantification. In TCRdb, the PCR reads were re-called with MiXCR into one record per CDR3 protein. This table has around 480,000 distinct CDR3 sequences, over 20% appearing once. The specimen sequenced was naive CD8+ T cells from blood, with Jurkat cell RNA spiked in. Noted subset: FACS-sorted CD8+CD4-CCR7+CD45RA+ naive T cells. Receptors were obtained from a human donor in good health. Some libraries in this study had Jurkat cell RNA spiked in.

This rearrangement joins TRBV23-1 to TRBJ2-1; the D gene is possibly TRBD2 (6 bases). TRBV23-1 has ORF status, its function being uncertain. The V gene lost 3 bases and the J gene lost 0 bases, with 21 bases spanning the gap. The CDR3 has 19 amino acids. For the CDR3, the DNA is TGCGCCAGCAGTCATCCGGGGACTGCCGGGTGGAGCTCCTACAATGAGCAGTTCTTC. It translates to CASSHPGTAGWSSYNEQFF.

The CDR3: CASSIASRGLNTEAFF. Written as DNA, the CDR3 is TGTGCCAGTAGTATCGCCAGTCGAGGGTTAAACACTGAAGCTTTCTTT. The chain has TRBV19 and TRBJ1-1; D unresolved. Germline V gives CDR1 LNHDA, CDR2 SQIVND (reference sequence). This CDR3 has 16 residues. V was trimmed by 3 bases and J by 2 bases, leaving 16 bases between them.

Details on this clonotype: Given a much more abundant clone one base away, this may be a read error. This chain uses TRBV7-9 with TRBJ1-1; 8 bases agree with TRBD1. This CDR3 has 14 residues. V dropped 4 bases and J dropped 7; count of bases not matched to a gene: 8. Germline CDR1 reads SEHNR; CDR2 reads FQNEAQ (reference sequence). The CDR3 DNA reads TGTGCCAGCAGCTCGACAGGGGCTCACATTGAAGCTTTCTTT. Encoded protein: CASSSTGAHIEAFF.

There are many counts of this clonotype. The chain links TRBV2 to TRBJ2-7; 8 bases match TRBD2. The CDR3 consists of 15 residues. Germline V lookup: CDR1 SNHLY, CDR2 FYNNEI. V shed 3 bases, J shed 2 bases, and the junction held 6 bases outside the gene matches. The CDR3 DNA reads TGTGCCAGCAGTGAGCTACTAGCGGCGACCTACGAGCAGTACTTC. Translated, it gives CASSELLAATYEQYF.

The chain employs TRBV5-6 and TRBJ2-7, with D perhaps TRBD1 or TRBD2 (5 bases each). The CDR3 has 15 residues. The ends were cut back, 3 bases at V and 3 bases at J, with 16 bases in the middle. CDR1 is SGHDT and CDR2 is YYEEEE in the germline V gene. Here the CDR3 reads CASSSFIGTNYEQYF. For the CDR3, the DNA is TGTGCCAGCAGCTCATTTATTGGGACGAACTACGAGCAGTACTTC.

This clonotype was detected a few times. The chain's CDR3 is CASSLGLTMETQYF. The CDR3 nucleotides are TGTGCCAGCAGCTTAGGGCTCACAATGGAGACCCAGTACTTC. The genes are TRBV7-2 and TRBJ2-5, with no clear D. The germline V gene encodes CDR1 SGHTA and CDR2 FQGNSA. Trimming shortened V by 1 base and J by 5 bases, and 11 bases separated the two germline ends. The CDR3 has 14 residues.

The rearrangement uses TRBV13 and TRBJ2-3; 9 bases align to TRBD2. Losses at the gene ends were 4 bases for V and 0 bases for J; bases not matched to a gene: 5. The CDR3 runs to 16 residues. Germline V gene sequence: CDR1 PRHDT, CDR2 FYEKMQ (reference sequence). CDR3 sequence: CASSSSSGDSTDTQYF. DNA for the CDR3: TGTGCCAGCAGCTCCTCTAGCGGGGATAGCACAGATACGCAGTATTTT.

The CDR3 region is CASSSRENSYNEQFF. The CDR3 DNA sequence: TGTGCCAGCAGCTCGCGGGAGAACTCCTACAATGAGCAGTTCTTC. The J gene is TRBJ2-1, the V gene TRBV5-4; 7 positions match TRBD2. Trimming at V came to 3 bases and at J to 0 bases, leaving 3 bases not matched to a gene. Germline values: CDR1 SGHNT, CDR2 YYREEE (reference sequence). The CDR3 consists of 15 residues.

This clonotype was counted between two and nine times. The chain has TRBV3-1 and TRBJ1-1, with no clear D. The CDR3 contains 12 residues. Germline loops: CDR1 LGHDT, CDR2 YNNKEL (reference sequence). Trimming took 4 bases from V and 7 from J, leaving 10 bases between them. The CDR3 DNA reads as TGTGCCAGCAGCCGGTCGTTCGGTGAAGCTTTCTTT. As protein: CASSRSFGEAFF.

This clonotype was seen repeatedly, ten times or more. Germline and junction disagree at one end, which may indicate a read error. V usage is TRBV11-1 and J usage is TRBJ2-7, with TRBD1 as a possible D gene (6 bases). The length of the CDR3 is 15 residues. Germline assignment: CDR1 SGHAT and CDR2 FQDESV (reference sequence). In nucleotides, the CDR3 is TGTGCCAGCAGCGTAGCCGAGACAGGATCTTACGAGCAGTACTTC. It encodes CASSVAETGSYEQYF.

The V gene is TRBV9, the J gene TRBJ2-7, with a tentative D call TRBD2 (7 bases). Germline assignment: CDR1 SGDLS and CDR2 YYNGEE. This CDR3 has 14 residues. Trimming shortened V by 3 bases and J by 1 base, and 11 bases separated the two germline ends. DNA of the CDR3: TGTGCCAGCAGCGGAGGGGGGGGATCCTACGAGCAGTACTTC. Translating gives CASSGGGGSYEQYF.

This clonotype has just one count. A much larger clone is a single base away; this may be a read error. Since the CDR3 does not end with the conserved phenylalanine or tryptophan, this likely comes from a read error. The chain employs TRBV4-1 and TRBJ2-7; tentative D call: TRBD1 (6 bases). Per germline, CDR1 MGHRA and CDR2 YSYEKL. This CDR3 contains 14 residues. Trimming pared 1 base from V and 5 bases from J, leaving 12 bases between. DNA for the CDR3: TGCGCCAGCAGCCAAGGGGGGCAGAGGGACGAGCAGTACTCC. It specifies CASSQGGQRDEQYS.

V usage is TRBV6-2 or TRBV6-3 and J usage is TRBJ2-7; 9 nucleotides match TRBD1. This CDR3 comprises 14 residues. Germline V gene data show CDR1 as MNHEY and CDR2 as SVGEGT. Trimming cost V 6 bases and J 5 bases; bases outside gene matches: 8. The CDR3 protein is CASSWDRVYDEQYF. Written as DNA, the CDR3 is TGTGCCAGCAGCTGGGACAGGGTTTACGACGAGCAGTACTTC.

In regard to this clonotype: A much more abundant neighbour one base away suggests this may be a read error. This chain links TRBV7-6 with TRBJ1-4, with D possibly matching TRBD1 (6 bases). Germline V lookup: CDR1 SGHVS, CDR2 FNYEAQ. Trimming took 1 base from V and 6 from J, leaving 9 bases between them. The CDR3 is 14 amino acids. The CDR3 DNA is TGTGCCAGCAGCTTAGATCCAGGGGATGAAAAACTGTTTTTT. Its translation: CASSLDPGDEKLFF.

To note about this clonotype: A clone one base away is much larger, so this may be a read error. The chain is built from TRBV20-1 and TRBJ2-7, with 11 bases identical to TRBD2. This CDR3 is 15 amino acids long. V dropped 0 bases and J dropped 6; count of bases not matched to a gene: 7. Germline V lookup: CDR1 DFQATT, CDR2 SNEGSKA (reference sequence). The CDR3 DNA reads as TGCAGTGCTAGAGACGAGGGACTAGCGGTCGGCGAGCAGTACTTC. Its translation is CSARDEGLAVGEQYF.

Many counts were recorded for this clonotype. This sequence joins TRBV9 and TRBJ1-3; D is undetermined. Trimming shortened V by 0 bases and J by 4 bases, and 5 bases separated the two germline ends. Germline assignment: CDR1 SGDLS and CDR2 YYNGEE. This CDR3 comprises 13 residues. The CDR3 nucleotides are TGTGCCAGCAGCGTAGCTTCAGGAAACACCATATATTTT. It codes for CASSVASGNTIYF.

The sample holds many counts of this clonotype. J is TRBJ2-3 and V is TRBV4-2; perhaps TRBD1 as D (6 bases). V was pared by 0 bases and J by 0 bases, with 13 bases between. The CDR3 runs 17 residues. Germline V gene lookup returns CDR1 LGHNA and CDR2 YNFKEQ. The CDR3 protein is CASSQEHGTTSTDTQYF. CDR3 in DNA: TGTGCCAGCAGCCAAGAGCACGGGACAACCAGCACAGATACGCAGTATTTT.

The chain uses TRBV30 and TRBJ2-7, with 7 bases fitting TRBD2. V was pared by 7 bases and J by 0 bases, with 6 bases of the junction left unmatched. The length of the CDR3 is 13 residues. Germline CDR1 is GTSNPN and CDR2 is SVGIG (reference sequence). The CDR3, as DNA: TGTGCCTACTTCGGGAGGAGCTCCTACGAGCAGTACTTC. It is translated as CAYFGRSSYEQYF. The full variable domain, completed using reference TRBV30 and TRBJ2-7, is SQTIHQWPATLVQPVGSPLSLECTVEGTSNPNLYWYRQAAGRGLQLLFYSVGIGQISSEVPQNLSASRPQDRQFILSSKKLLLSDSGFYLCAYFGRSSYEQYFGPGTRLTVT.

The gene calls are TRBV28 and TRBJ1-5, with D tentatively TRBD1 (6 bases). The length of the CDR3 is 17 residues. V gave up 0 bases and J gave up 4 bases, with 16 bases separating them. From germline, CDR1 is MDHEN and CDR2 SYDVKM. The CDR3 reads CASSLWGGQINNQPQHF. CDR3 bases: TGTGCCAGCAGTTTATGGGGGGGGCAGATTAATAATCAGCCCCAGCATTTT.

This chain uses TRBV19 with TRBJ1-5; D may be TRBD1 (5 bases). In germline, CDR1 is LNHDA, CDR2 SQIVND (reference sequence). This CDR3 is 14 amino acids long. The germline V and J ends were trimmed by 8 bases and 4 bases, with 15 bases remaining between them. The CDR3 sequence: CASRWGRGNQPQHF. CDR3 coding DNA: TGTGCCAGTCGCTGGGGGAGGGGAAATCAGCCCCAGCATTTT.